The sequence of this T cell receptor beta chain was determined in a study of CD8+ T cells in alopecia areata. Study results and caveats: Sequence data from scalp samples additionally include resident alphabeta T cells of normal skin.

cDNA serving as the sequencing template came from extracted, reverse transcribed RNA. Measured with immunoSEQ multiplex PCR; TCRdb has only the in-frame clones, and not every one. The sample contains some 110,000 clones, less than 45% of which appear only once. Germline lookup yields CDR1 SGHDT and CDR2 YYEEEE. CDR3 length: 14 amino acids. The ends lost 0 bases at V and 6 bases at J; junction bases unmatched: 5. As for this clone: Its antigen remains unidentified.

The sequencing sample was made of CD4+ T cells sorted from blood. The TCR was taken from a human donor with alopecia areata. J is TRBJ2-5 and V is TRBV5-6; 7 positions match TRBD2. CDR3: CASSLAGSGKTQYF. As DNA, the CDR3 is TGTGCCAGCAGCTTGGCGGGGAGCGGGAAGACCCAGTACTTC. Using reference TRBV5-6 and TRBJ2-5 for the parts outside the CDR3, the full variable domain is DAGVTQSPTHLIKTRGQQVTLRCSPKSGHDTVSWYQQALGQGPQFIFQYYEEEERQRGNFPDRFSGHQFPNYSSELNVNALLLGDSALYLCASSLAGSGKTQYFGPGTRLLVL.